A selection of T cell receptor beta chains follows, all from one sample in a study of blood T cell repertoires in COVID-19. The method was immunoSEQ multiplex PCR; TCRdb's version includes in-frame clones alone and lacks a portion of them. Found here are about 480,000 clones, 80% to 90% of them singletons; the top ten hold around 0.92%. Sequences were obtained from peripheral blood. The receptors originated from a young man with COVID-19, enrolled during active disease. Each CDR3 is given with its conserved first and last residue. D genes are given only for firm matches. A clone size is listed for some rows: how often the clone was seen (once, few, many), or a class if it is expanded.

size: NA; V: TRBV10-2; J: TRBJ2-3; D: TRBD2; CDR3: CASSESGISGTQYF; DNA: TGCGCCAGCAGCGAAAGCGGGATAAGTGGGACGCAGTATTTT
size: NA; V: TRBV7-8; J: TRBJ2-7; D: NA; CDR3: CASSLVGDRTYEQYF; DNA: TGTGCCAGCAGCTTAGTAGGCGACAGGACCTACGAGCAGTACTTC
size: NA; V: TRBV14; J: TRBJ2-6; D: NA; CDR3: CASSLVSGANVLTF; DNA: TGTGCCAGCAGCCTAGTCTCTGGGGCCAACGTCCTGACTTTC
size: NA; V: TRBV7-9; J: TRBJ2-1; D: NA; CDR3: CASSSPVISSYNEQFF; DNA: TGTGCCAGCAGCTCCCCCGTCATCAGCTCCTACAATGAGCAGTTCTTC
size: NA; V: TRBV5-5; J: TRBJ1-2; D: NA; CDR3: CASSFTYGQRPPYGYTF; DNA: TGTGCCAGCAGCTTTACCTATGGACAGCGACCTCCCTATGGCTACACCTTC
size: once; V: TRBV11-2; J: TRBJ2-3; D: TRBD2; CDR3: CASSSLAGISTDTQYF; DNA: TGTGCCAGCAGCTCGCTAGCGGGGATAAGCACAGATACGCAGTATTTT
size: NA; V: TRBV19; J: TRBJ2-3; D: NA; CDR3: CASRDRPLSTDTQYF; DNA: TGTGCCAGTAGAGACAGGCCCCTTAGCACAGATACGCAGTATTTT
size: NA; V: TRBV3-1/TRBV3-2; J: TRBJ1-1; D: TRBD1; CDR3: CASSDTGGRNTEAFF; DNA: TGTGCCAGCAGCGACACAGGGGGACGAAACACTGAAGCTTTCTTT
size: NA; V: TRBV19; J: TRBJ2-2; D: TRBD2; CDR3: CASIQAGGILPGELFF; DNA: TGTGCCAGTATACAAGCGGGAGGAATACTTCCCGGGGAGCTGTTTTTT
size: few; V: TRBV11-2; J: TRBJ1-1; D: NA; CDR3: CASSLGTLMNTEAFF; DNA: TGTGCCAGCAGCTTAGGTACACTAATGAACACTGAAGCTTTCTTT
size: NA; V: TRBV6-5; J: TRBJ2-5; D: TRBD2; CDR3: CASSRAGGLMETQYF; DNA: TGTGCCAGCAGTCGAGCGGGAGGGCTCATGGAGACCCAGTACTTC
size: NA; V: TRBV25-1; J: TRBJ1-2; D: NA; CDR3: CASSAMDGGGADGYTF; DNA: TGTGCCAGCAGTGCTATGGACGGGGGGGGCGCGGATGGCTACACCTTC
size: NA; V: TRBV2; J: TRBJ1-4; D: NA; CDR3: CASAGNTGRAGHQQLFF; DNA: TGTGCCAGCGCGGGGAATACAGGGCGAGCGGGGCATCAACAACTGTTTTTT
size: NA; V: TRBV7-9; J: TRBJ2-7; D: NA; CDR3: CASSGLDYEQYF; DNA: TGTGCCAGCAGCGGACTTGACTACGAGCAGTACTTC
size: NA; V: TRBV7-6; J: TRBJ2-1; D: TRBD1; CDR3: CASSFTGVGNEQFF; DNA: TGTGCCAGCAGCTTTACAGGGGTGGGCAATGAGCAGTTCTTC
size: once; V: TRBV19; J: TRBJ1-5; D: NA; CDR3: CASSIRDTNQPQHF; DNA: TGTGCCAGTAGTATAAGAGACACAAATCAGCCCCAGCATTTT
size: NA; V: TRBV10-1; J: TRBJ1-6; D: NA; CDR3: CASSGGPRNSPLHF; DNA: TGCGCCAGCAGTGGCGGGCCAAGGAATTCACCCCTCCACTTT
size: NA; V: TRBV2; J: TRBJ2-7; D: NA; CDR3: CASSEAADFYNEQYF; DNA: TGTGCCAGCAGTGAAGCCGCCGACTTTTATAACGAGCAGTACTTC
size: NA; V: TRBV5-1; J: TRBJ2-2; D: TRBD1; CDR3: CASGQGVVGELFF; DNA: TGCGCCAGCGGACAGGGGGTGGTCGGGGAGCTGTTTTTT
size: NA; V: TRBV24-1; J: TRBJ2-1; D: TRBD2; CDR3: CATSDSWTSGNEQFF; DNA: TGTGCCACCAGTGATTCCTGGACTAGCGGGAATGAGCAGTTCTTC
size: NA; V: TRBV4-1; J: TRBJ2-7; D: TRBD2; CDR3: CASSQASGTYEQYF; DNA: TGCGCCAGCAGCCAGGCTAGCGGGACTTACGAGCAGTACTTC
size: NA; V: TRBV10-1; J: TRBJ1-5; D: NA; CDR3: CASSVAVNQPQHF; DNA: TGCGCCAGCAGTGTTGCAGTTAATCAGCCCCAGCATTTT
size: NA; V: TRBV27; J: TRBJ1-6; D: NA; CDR3: CASSRDWANSPLHF; DNA: TGTGCCAGCAGTCGGGACTGGGCCAATTCACCCCTCCACTTT
size: NA; V: TRBV5-5; J: TRBJ2-1; D: TRBD2; CDR3: CASSVGLAGEREQFF; DNA: TGTGCCAGCAGCGTGGGACTAGCGGGAGAACGAGAGCAGTTCTTC
size: NA; V: TRBV5-6; J: TRBJ2-3; D: NA; CDR3: CASSSGQLSTDTQYF; DNA: TGTGCCAGCAGCTCCGGACAACTTAGCACAGATACGCAGTATTTT
size: NA; V: TRBV11-2; J: TRBJ2-7; D: NA; CDR3: CASSLVPYYEQYF; DNA: TGTGCCAGCAGCTTAGTACCCTACTACGAGCAGTACTTC
size: NA; V: TRBV2; J: TRBJ2-3; D: TRBD1; CDR3: CASRVTGIDTQYF; DNA: TGTGCCAGCAGGGTGACAGGGATCGATACGCAGTATTTT
size: NA; V: TRBV3-1/TRBV3-2; J: TRBJ1-3; D: TRBD1; CDR3: CASSGTGGGNTIYF; DNA: TGTGCCAGCAGCGGGACAGGGGGTGGAAACACCATATATTTT
size: NA; V: TRBV5-1; J: TRBJ1-4; D: TRBD1; CDR3: CASSSGTGIVGNEKLFF; DNA: TGCGCCAGCAGCTCCGGGACAGGGATAGTCGGTAATGAAAAACTGTTTTTT
size: NA; V: TRBV7-9; J: TRBJ2-7; D: TRBD1; CDR3: CASSSNTGTAPYYEQYF; DNA: TGTGCCAGCAGCTCAAACACCGGGACAGCTCCTTATTACGAGCAGTACTTC
size: NA; V: TRBV15; J: TRBJ2-7; D: NA; CDR3: CATSREGFSYEQYF; DNA: TGTGCCACCAGCAGAGAGGGCTTCTCCTACGAGCAGTACTTC
size: once; V: TRBV6-5; J: TRBJ1-1; D: TRBD1; CDR3: CASHRDRRFTEAFF; DNA: TGTGCCAGCCACCGGGACAGGCGGTTTACTGAAGCTTTCTTT
size: NA; V: TRBV7-9; J: TRBJ2-3; D: NA; CDR3: CASSLEGDTQYF; DNA: TGTGCCAGCAGCTTAGAGGGGGATACGCAGTATTTT
size: NA; V: TRBV21-1; J: TRBJ1-2; D: NA; CDR3: CASSKGAGPFSVYGYTF; DNA: TGTGCCAGCAGCAAGGGGGCAGGACCTTTTTCTGTCTATGGCTACACCTTC
size: once; V: TRBV5-4; J: TRBJ2-3; D: NA; CDR3: CASSLYPDTQYF; DNA: TGTGCCAGCAGCTTGTATCCGGATACGCAGTATTTT
size: NA; V: TRBV4-2; J: TRBJ2-3; D: TRBD2; CDR3: CASSQDVSVAGEGDTQYF; DNA: TGTGCCAGCAGCCAAGATGTGTCGGTAGCGGGAGAGGGAGATACGCAGTATTTT
size: NA; V: TRBV6-1; J: TRBJ1-1; D: TRBD1; CDR3: CASSDTRQGRSFF; DNA: TGTGCCAGCAGTGATACAAGACAGGGCAGGTCTTTCTTT
size: NA; V: TRBV23-1; J: TRBJ2-1; D: TRBD1; CDR3: CASSPRQGRWYEQFF; DNA: TGCGCCAGCAGTCCACGACAGGGGAGGTGGTATGAGCAGTTCTTC
size: NA; V: TRBV2; J: TRBJ2-7; D: TRBD2; CDR3: CASILAGGPSYEQYF; DNA: TGTGCCAGCATCTTAGCGGGAGGGCCGTCCTACGAGCAGTACTTC
size: NA; V: TRBV19; J: TRBJ1-6; D: NA; CDR3: CASSILGGGQNSPLHF; DNA: TGTGCCAGTAGTATACTGGGAGGGGGTCAAAATTCACCCCTCCACTTT
size: NA; V: TRBV19; J: TRBJ2-5; D: TRBD2; CDR3: CASTPWGLAGPRSQATQYF; DNA: TGTGCCAGTACCCCGTGGGGGCTAGCGGGCCCCCGGTCTCAAGCGACCCAGTACTTC
size: few; V: TRBV5-6; J: TRBJ1-5; D: NA; CDR3: CASSPGFNQPQHF; DNA: TGTGCCAGCAGCCCGGGATTTAATCAGCCCCAGCATTTT
size: NA; V: TRBV6-5; J: TRBJ2-7; D: TRBD2; CDR3: CASSFSGGQVEQYF; DNA: TGTGCCAGCAGTTTTAGCGGGGGCCAGGTCGAGCAGTACTTC
size: NA; V: TRBV13; J: TRBJ1-1; D: NA; CDR3: CASSLRGSGLWTEAFF; DNA: TGTGCCAGCAGCTTAAGGGGGTCGGGGTTATGGACTGAAGCTTTCTTT
size: NA; V: TRBV27; J: TRBJ2-3; D: NA; CDR3: CASSLSWTTDTQYF; DNA: TGTGCCAGCAGTTTATCGTGGACAACAGATACGCAGTATTTT
size: NA; V: TRBV6-6; J: TRBJ1-4; D: TRBD1; CDR3: CASSQGQGGEKLFF; DNA: TGTGCCAGCAGCCAAGGACAGGGAGGTGAAAAACTGTTTTTT
size: NA; V: TRBV3-1/TRBV3-2; J: TRBJ1-1; D: NA; CDR3: CASSHDNLNTEAFF; DNA: TGTGCCAGCAGCCACGACAACTTGAACACTGAAGCTTTCTTT
size: NA; V: TRBV5-1; J: TRBJ2-7; D: TRBD2; CDR3: CASSPQAGPYSYEQYF; DNA: TGCGCCAGCAGTCCTCAAGCGGGGCCCTACTCCTACGAGCAGTACTTC
size: few; V: TRBV5-4; J: TRBJ2-7; D: NA; CDR3: CASSLQGSYEQYF; DNA: TGTGCCAGCAGCTTGCAGGGTTCCTACGAGCAGTACTTC
size: NA; V: TRBV20-1; J: TRBJ2-7; D: NA; CDR3: CSASPAGYEQYF; DNA: TGCAGTGCTAGTCCCGCAGGTTACGAGCAGTACTTC
size: NA; V: TRBV7-2; J: TRBJ2-7; D: TRBD1; CDR3: CASSSAGTGGFYEQYF; DNA: TGTGCCAGCAGCTCTGCCGGGACAGGGGGCTTCTACGAGCAGTACTTC
size: NA; V: TRBV3-1/TRBV3-2; J: TRBJ2-2; D: NA; CDR3: CASSQVSRGGVGELFF; DNA: TGTGCCAGCAGCCAAGTTTCCCGGGGAGGTGTCGGGGAGCTGTTTTTT
size: NA; V: TRBV27; J: TRBJ1-5; D: TRBD1; CDR3: CASSKQGQSNQPQHF; DNA: TGTGCCAGCAGCAAACAGGGGCAGAGCAATCAGCCCCAGCATTTT
size: few; V: TRBV5-6; J: TRBJ2-7; D: NA; CDR3: CASSADSSPLYEQYF; DNA: TGTGCCAGCAGCGCCGACAGTTCACCCCTCTACGAGCAGTACTTC
size: once; V: TRBV7-3; J: TRBJ2-3; D: TRBD2; CDR3: CASSIGLAGGGTQYF; DNA: TGTGCCAGCAGCATCGGACTAGCGGGAGGGGGTACGCAGTATTTT
size: NA; V: TRBV6-5; J: TRBJ1-1; D: NA; CDR3: CASSYSGGRKGTEAFF; DNA: TGTGCCAGCAGTTACTCGGGGGGGAGGAAGGGCACTGAAGCTTTCTTT
size: NA; V: TRBV7-9; J: TRBJ2-7; D: TRBD1; CDR3: CASSPRTGSSYEQYF; DNA: TGTGCCAGCAGCCCTCGGACAGGGAGCTCCTACGAGCAGTACTTC
size: NA; V: TRBV2; J: TRBJ2-7; D: NA; CDR3: CASKTGVSYEQYF; DNA: TGTGCCAGCAAGACAGGAGTTTCCTACGAGCAGTACTTC